This TCR beta chain was observed in a study of cytomegalovirus exposure and HLA in healthy donors. Germline assignment: CDR1 MNHNY and CDR2 SVGAGI (reference sequence). This CDR3 region has 16 residues. V gave up 1 base and J gave up 4 bases; unmatched junction bases: 7. PCR primers comprised 60 Vbeta and 13 Jbeta primers. Profiling relied on immunoSEQ multiplex PCR, and the TCRdb table lists in-frame clones only, not all of them. The repertoire includes about 150,000 clones, roughly three quarters of them detected once, and 3.5% sits in the top ten. The chain combines TRBV6-6 with TRBJ2-7, with 10 bases lining up with TRBD1. Sample: PBMCs. This clonotype originated in a human donor in good health. The DNA for the CDR3 is TGTGCCAGCAGTTACTATGGGACAGGGGAATGGTACGAGCAGTACTTC. The encoded protein is CASSYYGTGEWYEQYF.